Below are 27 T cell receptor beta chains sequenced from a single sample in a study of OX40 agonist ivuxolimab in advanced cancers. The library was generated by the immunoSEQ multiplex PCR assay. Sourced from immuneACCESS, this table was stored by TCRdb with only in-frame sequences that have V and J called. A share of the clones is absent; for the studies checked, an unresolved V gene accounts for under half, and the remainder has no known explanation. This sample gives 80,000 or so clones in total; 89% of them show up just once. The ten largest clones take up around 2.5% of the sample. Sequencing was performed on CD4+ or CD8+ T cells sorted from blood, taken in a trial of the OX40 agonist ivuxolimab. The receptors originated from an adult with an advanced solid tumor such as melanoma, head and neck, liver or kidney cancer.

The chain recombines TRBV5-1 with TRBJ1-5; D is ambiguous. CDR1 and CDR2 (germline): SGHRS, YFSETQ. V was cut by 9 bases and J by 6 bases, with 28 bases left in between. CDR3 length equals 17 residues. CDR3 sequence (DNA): TGCGCCACCAATCCTAACCCCCTCTATCGACCGGCTCAGCCCCAGCATTTT. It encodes CATNPNPLYRPAQPQHF.

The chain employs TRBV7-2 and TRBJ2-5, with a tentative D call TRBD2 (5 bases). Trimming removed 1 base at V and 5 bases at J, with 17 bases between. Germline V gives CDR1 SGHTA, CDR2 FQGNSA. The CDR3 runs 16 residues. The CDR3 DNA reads TGTGCCAGCAGCTTAGGGGCTCGCGGGTTAGGGGAGACCCAGTACTTC. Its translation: CASSLGARGLGETQYF.

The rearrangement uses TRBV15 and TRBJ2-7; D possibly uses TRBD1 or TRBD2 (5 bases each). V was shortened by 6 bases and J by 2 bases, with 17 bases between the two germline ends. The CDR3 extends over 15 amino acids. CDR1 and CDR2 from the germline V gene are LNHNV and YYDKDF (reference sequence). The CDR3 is CATSLGASITYEQYF. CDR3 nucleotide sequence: TGTGCCACCAGTCTCGGGGCCAGCATCACCTACGAGCAGTACTTC.

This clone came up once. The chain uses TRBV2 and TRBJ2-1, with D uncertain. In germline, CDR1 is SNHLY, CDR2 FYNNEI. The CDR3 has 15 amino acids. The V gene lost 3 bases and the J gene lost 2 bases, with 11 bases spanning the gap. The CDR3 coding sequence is TGTGCCAGCAGTGAGTTACCAACCACCTACAATGAGCAGTTCTTC. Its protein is CASSELPTTYNEQFF. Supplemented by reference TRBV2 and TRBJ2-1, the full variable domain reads EPEVTQTPSHQVTQMGQEVILRCVPISNHLYFYWYRQILGQKVEFLVSFYNNEISEKSEIFDDQFSVERPDGSNFTLKIRSTKLEDSAMYFCASSELPTTYNEQFFGPGTRLTVL.

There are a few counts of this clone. CDR3 DNA: TGTGCCAGCAGCGTAGTCCCCGGGCCCTTGGGTGGCAATGAGCAGTTCTTC. This gives the protein CASSVVPGPLGGNEQFF. This chain links TRBV9 with TRBJ2-1; D is ambiguous. Per germline, CDR1 SGDLS and CDR2 YYNGEE. Trimming pared 0 bases from V and 6 bases from J, leaving 19 bases between. The CDR3 consists of 17 residues.

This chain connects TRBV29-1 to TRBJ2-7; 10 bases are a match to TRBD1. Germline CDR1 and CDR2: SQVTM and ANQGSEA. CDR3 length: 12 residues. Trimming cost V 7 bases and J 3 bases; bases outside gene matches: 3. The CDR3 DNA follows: TGCAGCGCAGGGACAGGGGACTACGAGCAGTACTTC. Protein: CSAGTGDYEQYF.

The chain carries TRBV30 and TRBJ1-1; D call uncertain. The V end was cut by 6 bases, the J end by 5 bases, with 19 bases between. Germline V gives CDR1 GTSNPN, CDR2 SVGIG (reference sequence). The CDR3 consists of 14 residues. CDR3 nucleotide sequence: TGTGCCTGCCAAAAAGCGGCCTCAATGACTGAAGCTTTCTTT. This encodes CACQKAASMTEAFF.

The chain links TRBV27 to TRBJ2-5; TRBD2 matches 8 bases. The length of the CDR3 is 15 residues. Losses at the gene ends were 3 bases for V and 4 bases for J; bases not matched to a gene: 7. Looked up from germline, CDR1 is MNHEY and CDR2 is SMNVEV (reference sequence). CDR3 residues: CASSFGRGARETQYF. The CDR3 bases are TGTGCCAGCAGTTTCGGGAGGGGGGCCCGAGAGACCCAGTACTTC.

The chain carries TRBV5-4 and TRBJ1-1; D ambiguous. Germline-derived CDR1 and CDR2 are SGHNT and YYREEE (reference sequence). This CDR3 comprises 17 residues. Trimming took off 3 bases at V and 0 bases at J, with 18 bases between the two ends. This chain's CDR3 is CASSSFRGSKLNTEAFF. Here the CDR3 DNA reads TGTGCCAGCAGCTCTTTCCGAGGGTCTAAACTGAACACTGAAGCTTTCTTT.

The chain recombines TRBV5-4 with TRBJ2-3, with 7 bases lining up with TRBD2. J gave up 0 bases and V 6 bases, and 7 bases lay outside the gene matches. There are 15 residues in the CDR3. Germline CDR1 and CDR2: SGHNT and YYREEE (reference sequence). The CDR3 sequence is CASTLGGTSTDTQYF. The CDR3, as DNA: TGTGCCAGCACCCTCGGGGGGACGAGCACAGATACGCAGTATTTT. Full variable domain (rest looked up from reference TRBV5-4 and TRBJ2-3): ETGVTQSPTHLIKTRGQQVTLRCSSQSGHNTVSWYQQALGQGPQFIFQYYREEENGRGNFPPRFSGLQFPNYSSELNVNALELDDSALYLCASTLGGTSTDTQYFGPGTRLTVL.

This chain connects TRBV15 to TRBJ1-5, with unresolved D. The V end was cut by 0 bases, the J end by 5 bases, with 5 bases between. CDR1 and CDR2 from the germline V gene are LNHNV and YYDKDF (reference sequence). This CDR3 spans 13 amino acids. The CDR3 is CATSREPHQPQHF. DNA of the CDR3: TGTGCCACCAGCAGAGAACCACATCAGCCCCAGCATTTT.

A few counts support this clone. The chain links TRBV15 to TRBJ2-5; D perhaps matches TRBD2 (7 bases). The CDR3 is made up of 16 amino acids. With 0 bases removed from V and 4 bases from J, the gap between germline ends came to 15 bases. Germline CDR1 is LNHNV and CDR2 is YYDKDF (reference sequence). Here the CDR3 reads CATSRDGNREGETQYF. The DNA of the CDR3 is TGTGCCACCAGCAGAGATGGAAACAGGGAGGGAGAGACCCAGTACTTC.

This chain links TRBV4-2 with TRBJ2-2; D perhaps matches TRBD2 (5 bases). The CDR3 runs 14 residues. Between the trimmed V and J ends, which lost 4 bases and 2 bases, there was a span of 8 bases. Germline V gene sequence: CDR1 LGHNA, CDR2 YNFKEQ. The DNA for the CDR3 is TGTGCCAGCAGCCCGGACTCTAACACCGGGGAGCTGTTTTTT. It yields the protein CASSPDSNTGELFF.

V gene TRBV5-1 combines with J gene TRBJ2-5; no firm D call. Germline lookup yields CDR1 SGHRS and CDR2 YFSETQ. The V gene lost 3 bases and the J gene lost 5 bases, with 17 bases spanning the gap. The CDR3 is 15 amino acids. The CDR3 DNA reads TGCGCCAGCAGCTCCCGGGTCGCCCTAGGGGAGACCCAGTACTTC. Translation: CASSSRVALGETQYF.

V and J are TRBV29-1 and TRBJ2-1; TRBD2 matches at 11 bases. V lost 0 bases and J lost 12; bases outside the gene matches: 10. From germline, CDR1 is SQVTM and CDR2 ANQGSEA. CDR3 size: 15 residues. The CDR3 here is CSVEELAGARDGQFF. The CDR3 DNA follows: TGCAGCGTTGAAGAACTAGCGGGGGCGAGAGATGGGCAGTTCTTC.

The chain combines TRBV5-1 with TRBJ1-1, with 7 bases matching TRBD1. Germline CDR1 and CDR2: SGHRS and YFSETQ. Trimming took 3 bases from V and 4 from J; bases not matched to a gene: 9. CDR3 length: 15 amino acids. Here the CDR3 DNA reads TGCGCCAGCAGCTCCGGACAGGAAGGGGGCACTGAAGCTTTCTTT. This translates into CASSSGQEGGTEAFF.

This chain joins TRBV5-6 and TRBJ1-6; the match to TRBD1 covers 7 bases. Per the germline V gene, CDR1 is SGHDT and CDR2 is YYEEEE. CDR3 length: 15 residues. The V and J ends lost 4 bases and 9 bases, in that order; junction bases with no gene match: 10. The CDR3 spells CASSRDSFGFSPLHF. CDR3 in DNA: TGTGCCAGCAGCAGGGACAGTTTCGGGTTTTCACCCCTCCACTTT.

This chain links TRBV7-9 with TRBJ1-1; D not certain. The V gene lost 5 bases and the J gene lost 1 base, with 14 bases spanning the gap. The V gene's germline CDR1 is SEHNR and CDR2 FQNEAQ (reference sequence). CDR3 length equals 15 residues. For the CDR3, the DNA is TGTGCCAGCAGCCCCAGTGGCAGAGGGAACACTGAAGCTTTCTTT. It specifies CASSPSGRGNTEAFF.

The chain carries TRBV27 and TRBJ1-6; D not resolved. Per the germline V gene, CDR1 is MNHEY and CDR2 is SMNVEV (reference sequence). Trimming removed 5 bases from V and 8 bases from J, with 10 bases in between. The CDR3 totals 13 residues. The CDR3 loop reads CASSDRLYSPLHF. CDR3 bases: TGTGCCAGCAGTGACCGGTTGTATTCACCCCTCCACTTT.

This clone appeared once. CDR3 nucleotide sequence: TGTGCCAGCAGTTTACAGGGGGTTAACTATGGCTACACCTTC. Its translation: CASSLQGVNYGYTF. The chain couples TRBV28 to TRBJ1-2, with 7 bases matching TRBD1. The CDR3 covers 14 residues. V was pared by 2 bases and J by 1 base, with 1 base of the junction left unmatched. Germline V CDR1 and CDR2: MDHEN, SYDVKM.

The CDR3 coding sequence is TGTGCCAGCAGTGGGATTAAGGGGGCGAGGGATCAGCCCCAGCATTTT. This codes for CASSGIKGARDQPQHF. The chain couples TRBV2 to TRBJ1-5, with 7 bases matching TRBD1. Trimming took 4 bases from V and 5 from J; bases not matched to a gene: 11. Germline V gives CDR1 SNHLY, CDR2 FYNNEI. CDR3 length: 16 amino acids.

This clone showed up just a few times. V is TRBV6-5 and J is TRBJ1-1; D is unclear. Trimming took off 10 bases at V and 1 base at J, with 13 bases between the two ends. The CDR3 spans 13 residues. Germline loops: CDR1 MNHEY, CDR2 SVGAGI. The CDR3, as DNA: TGTGCCACTACCCTGACACGGAACACTGAAGCTTTCTTT. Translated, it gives CATTLTRNTEAFF.

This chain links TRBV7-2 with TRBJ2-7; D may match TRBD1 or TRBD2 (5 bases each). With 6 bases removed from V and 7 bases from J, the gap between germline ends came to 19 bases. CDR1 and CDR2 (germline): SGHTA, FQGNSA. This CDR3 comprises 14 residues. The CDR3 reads CASSLGERFGEQYF. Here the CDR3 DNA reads TGTGCCAGCAGTTTGGGGGAGCGTTTCGGAGAGCAGTACTTC.

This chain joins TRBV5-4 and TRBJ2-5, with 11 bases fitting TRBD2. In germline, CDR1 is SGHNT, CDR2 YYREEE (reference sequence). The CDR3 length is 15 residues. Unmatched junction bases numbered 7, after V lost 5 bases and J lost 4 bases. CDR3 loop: CASSRSGGAGETQYF. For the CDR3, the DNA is TGTGCCAGCAGTCGTAGCGGGGGGGCCGGAGAGACCCAGTACTTC.

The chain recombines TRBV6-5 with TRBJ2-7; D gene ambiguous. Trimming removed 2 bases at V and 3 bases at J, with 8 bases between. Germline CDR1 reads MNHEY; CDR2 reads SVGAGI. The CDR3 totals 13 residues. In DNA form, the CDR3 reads TGTGCCAGCAGTTACGAAGGTGACTACGAGCAGTACTTC. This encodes CASSYEGDYEQYF.

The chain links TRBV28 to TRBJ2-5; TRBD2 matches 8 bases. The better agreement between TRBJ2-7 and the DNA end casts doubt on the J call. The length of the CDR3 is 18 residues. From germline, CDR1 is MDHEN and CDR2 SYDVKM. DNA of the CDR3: TGTGCCAGCAGTTTAACTTTGGGCGGGGGGCTGACGTCCTACGAGCAGTACTTC. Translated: CASSLTLGGGLTSYEQYF.

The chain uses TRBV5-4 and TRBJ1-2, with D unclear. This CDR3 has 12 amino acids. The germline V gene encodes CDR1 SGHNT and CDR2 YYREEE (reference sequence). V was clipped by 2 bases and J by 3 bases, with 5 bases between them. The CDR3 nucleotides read TGTGCCAGCAGCTTCGGCGACTATGGCTACACCTTC. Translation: CASSFGDYGYTF.